A single sample is the source of the 28 T cell receptor beta chains below, sequenced in a study of cytomegalovirus exposure and HLA in healthy donors. The PCR employed 60 Vbeta primers together with 13 Jbeta primers. TCRdb's table, derived via immunoSEQ multiplex PCR, lists solely in-frame clones and lacks some. The sample holds 150,000 to 200,000 clones, approximately 86% seen once. Sequencing was carried out using PBMCs. The receptor source for this set is a woman between 18 and 30 years old in good health and CMV-seronegative.

This chain links TRBV28 with TRBJ2-5, with D possibly matching TRBD1 (5 bases). V lost 5 bases and J lost 1, with 11 bases in between. Germline V CDR1 and CDR2: MDHEN, SYDVKM. The CDR3 totals 14 residues. The CDR3 is CASSPDSIQETQYF. The CDR3 DNA reads as TGTGCCAGCAGTCCCGACAGTATCCAAGAGACCCAGTACTTC.

CDR3 coding DNA: TGTGCCAGCAGTCCGAGACTAGCGGTCGCTCGGGAGCAGTACTTC. This translates into CASSPRLAVAREQYF. The V and J genes are TRBV27 and TRBJ2-7, with 9 bases that match TRBD2. V was clipped by 5 bases and J by 7 bases; unmatched bases: 12. CDR1 and CDR2 (germline): MNHEY, SMNVEV (reference sequence). The CDR3 consists of 15 residues.

V is TRBV28 and J is TRBJ2-4; maybe TRBD1 (6 bases). The CDR3 length is 18 residues. CDR1 and CDR2 from the germline V gene are MDHEN and SYDVKM. The V end lost 6 bases, the J end lost 0 bases, and 21 bases lay between the germline ends. In nucleotides, the CDR3 is TGTGCCAGCAGGGGGCCCGGACAGTTGGGGTTAGCCAAAAACATTCAGTACTTC. Translating gives CASRGPGQLGLAKNIQYF.

This clone was seen only a few times. This chain joins TRBV5-6 and TRBJ1-2, with TRBD1 identical over 8 bases. The V and J ends lost 3 bases and 3 bases, in that order; junction bases with no gene match: 4. The germline CDR1 and CDR2 sequences are SGHDT and YYEEEE. CDR3 length: 14 residues. As DNA, the CDR3 is TGTGCCAGCAGCTCAGGGGGCGCGGACTATGGCTACACCTTC. As protein: CASSSGGADYGYTF. Full variable domain (outside the CDR3, taken from reference TRBV5-6 and TRBJ1-2): DAGVTQSPTHLIKTRGQQVTLRCSPKSGHDTVSWYQQALGQGPQFIFQYYEEEERQRGNFPDRFSGHQFPNYSSELNVNALLLGDSALYLCASSSGGADYGYTFGSGTRLTVV.

The genes are TRBV4-2 and TRBJ1-2; 7 positions match TRBD1. Germline-derived CDR1 and CDR2 are LGHNA and YNFKEQ. The CDR3 consists of 15 residues. After removal of 1 base from V and 4 bases from J, the junction contained 6 bases not matched to a gene. CDR3 bases: TGTGCCAGCAGCCAAGGAGGGGGCAGGGCCTATGGCTACACCTTC. Protein sequence: CASSQGGGRAYGYTF.

This chain uses TRBV7-9 with TRBJ2-7; maybe TRBD2 (5 bases). V gave up 5 bases and J gave up 5 bases, with 10 bases separating them. The CDR3 extends over 12 amino acids. The V gene's germline CDR1 is SEHNR and CDR2 FQNEAQ (reference sequence). CDR3 DNA sequence: TGTGCCAGCAGCATTAGCGACCACGAGCAGTACTTC. This encodes CASSISDHEQYF.

The V gene is TRBV10-2, the J gene TRBJ1-2; 9 bases are shared with TRBD1. The CDR3 is 15 amino acids. The V and J ends lost 5 bases and 4 bases, in that order; junction bases with no gene match: 8. Germline V CDR1 and CDR2: WSHSY, SAAADI. This CDR3 is CASSPRDRGIYGYTF. The CDR3, as DNA: TGCGCCAGCAGTCCCCGAGACAGGGGGATCTATGGCTACACCTTC.

V usage is TRBV30 and J usage is TRBJ1-6, with D possibly TRBD1 on 6 matching bases. The germline V gene encodes CDR1 GTSNPN and CDR2 SVGIG (reference sequence). The CDR3 runs to 13 residues. V was clipped by 3 bases and J by 8 bases, with 11 bases between them. For the CDR3, the DNA is TGTGCCTGGAGGTCAGGGGTCCATTCACCCCTCCACTTT. As protein: CAWRSGVHSPLHF.

The chain links TRBV7-2 to TRBJ2-1, with D possibly TRBD2 on 6 matching bases. The CDR3 has 17 residues. V gave up 6 bases and J gave up 4 bases, with 22 bases separating them. Looked up from germline, CDR1 is SGHTA and CDR2 is FQGNSA. For the CDR3, the DNA is TGTGCCAGCAGTTTCCCAAGGGCGGGAAAGGGTTACAATGAGCAGTTCTTC. This gives the protein CASSFPRAGKGYNEQFF.

V usage is TRBV5-1 and J usage is TRBJ1-2; weak D call: TRBD1 (5 bases). The length of the CDR3 is 13 residues. The ends were cut back, 3 bases at V and 4 bases at J, with 10 bases in the middle. Germline V gene data show CDR1 as SGHRS and CDR2 as YFSETQ. The DNA for the CDR3 is TGCGCCAGCAGCTCGGGACTGGGCTATGGCTACACCTTC. Protein product: CASSSGLGYGYTF.

V usage is TRBV4-1 and J usage is TRBJ1-2; 7 bases match TRBD1. The CDR3 runs to 16 residues. The germline CDR1 and CDR2 sequences are MGHRA and YSYEKL. Trimming removed 4 bases from V and 4 bases from J; junction bases left unmatched: 12. The CDR3 DNA reads as TGCGCCAGCAGCCCCGCCGACAGGGCAATTAGCTATGGCTACACCTTC. The encoded protein is CASSPADRAISYGYTF.

V and J are TRBV2 and TRBJ2-7, with TRBD2 matching 8 bases. CDR3 size: 15 residues. Looked up from germline, CDR1 is SNHLY and CDR2 is FYNNEI. V was pared by 3 bases and J by 3 bases, with 7 bases of the junction left unmatched. This CDR3 is CASSEGGGGNYEQYF. In DNA, the CDR3 is TGTGCCAGCAGTGAGGGAGGCGGGGGGAACTACGAGCAGTACTTC.

The V call is TRBV27, the J call TRBJ2-1; weak D call: TRBD2 (6 bases). Trimming took off 6 bases at V and 6 bases at J, with 21 bases between the two ends. Germline values: CDR1 MNHEY, CDR2 SMNVEV (reference sequence). The CDR3 length is 16 residues. The CDR3 loop reads CASRPGTSSRSNEQFF. As DNA, the CDR3 is TGTGCCAGCAGACCTGGGACTTCCTCGAGGTCCAATGAGCAGTTCTTC.

The CDR3 spells CASSPRGGTEQYF. As DNA, the CDR3 is TGTGCCAGCAGCCCCCGGGGGGGAACCGAGCAGTACTTC. V is TRBV11-2 and J is TRBJ2-7; TRBD2 matches 8 bases. V dropped 5 bases and J dropped 6; count of bases not matched to a gene: 6. The CDR3 consists of 13 residues. The germline CDR1 and CDR2 sequences are SGHAT and FQNNGV.

The rearrangement uses TRBV19 and TRBJ1-2; TRBD1 is a possible D gene (5 bases). In germline, CDR1 is LNHDA, CDR2 SQIVND (reference sequence). The CDR3 loop spans 15 amino acids. V lost 6 bases and J 4 bases, leaving 18 bases between the germline ends. CDR3 protein: CASSPPDRASYGYTF. The CDR3 DNA follows: TGTGCCAGTAGCCCTCCTGACAGAGCGAGCTATGGCTACACCTTC.

This chain links TRBV7-9 with TRBJ2-5; 7 bases are shared with TRBD2. Matching the DNA end better, TRBJ2-7 makes the J call doubtful. Germline V gives CDR1 SEHNR, CDR2 FQNEAQ (reference sequence). CDR3 length: 15 amino acids. CDR3 in DNA: TGTGCCAGCAGCCCGCTCCGGGGGACTACCTACGAGCAGTACTTC. As protein: CASSPLRGTTYEQYF.

The chain joins TRBV7-2 to TRBJ2-7, with 7 bases matching TRBD1. V lost 1 base to trimming and J lost 0 bases; unmatched junction nucleotides: 0. CDR3 length: 14 residues. Germline CDR1 is SGHTA and CDR2 is FQGNSA. CDR3 coding DNA: TGTGCCAGCAGCTTAGGGACAGGCTCCTACGAGCAGTACTTC. Translating gives CASSLGTGSYEQYF.

This clone came up a few times. The rearrangement joins TRBV2 to TRBJ2-1; possible D gene TRBD1, 6 bases. The CDR3 has 12 residues. Deletions cut 6 bases from V and 10 bases from J, with 13 bases between. Germline CDR1 SNHLY, CDR2 FYNNEI. CDR3: CASRPTGIEQFF. CDR3 bases: TGTGCCAGCAGGCCCACAGGGATAGAGCAGTTCTTC.

The chain recombines TRBV2 with TRBJ1-2, with D perhaps TRBD1 (5 bases). Germline V gene lookup returns CDR1 SNHLY and CDR2 FYNNEI. This CDR3 is built from 13 residues. Trimming took off 4 bases at V and 8 bases at J, with 14 bases between the two ends. Here the CDR3 DNA reads TGTGCCAGCAGTGTAATTTCAGGGTACGGCTACACCTTC. It specifies CASSVISGYGYTF.

The chain recombines TRBV29-1 with TRBJ1-2; a possible D gene is TRBD1 (5 bases). Per germline, CDR1 SQVTM and CDR2 ANQGSEA. V lost 2 bases, J lost 5 bases, and 12 bases lay in between. CDR3 length equals 13 residues. The DNA for the CDR3 is TGCAGCGTTGAATTACAGGATTGGTATGGCTACACCTTC. It is translated as CSVELQDWYGYTF.

The chain carries TRBV30 and TRBJ2-7; 8 nucleotides match TRBD1. CDR1 and CDR2 (germline): GTSNPN, SVGIG (reference sequence). V shed 3 bases, J shed 3 bases, and the junction held 7 bases outside the gene matches. The CDR3 spans 14 residues. CDR3 in DNA: TGTGCCTGGAGACCGGGACAGGTGTTCTACGAGCAGTACTTC. Protein: CAWRPGQVFYEQYF.

The rearrangement uses TRBV7-2 and TRBJ2-7; D may be TRBD1 (6 bases). This CDR3 has 13 amino acids. CDR1 and CDR2 (germline): SGHTA, FQGNSA. Trimming left V 1 base short and J 2 bases short, with 6 bases between. CDR3 in DNA: TGTGCCAGCAGCTTAGACAGGGCCTACGAGCAGTACTTC. Translation gives CASSLDRAYEQYF.

The chain is built from TRBV28 and TRBJ2-3, with 16 nucleotides matching TRBD2. CDR3 length: 16 amino acids. Germline CDR1 is MDHEN and CDR2 is SYDVKM. V lost 5 bases, J lost 6 bases, and 5 bases stayed unmatched. The CDR3 coding sequence is TGTGCCAGCAGTCCCTGGGGACTAGCGGGAGGGGATACGCAGTATTTT. It translates to CASSPWGLAGGDTQYF.

This chain connects TRBV19 to TRBJ2-7; 9 nucleotides agree with TRBD1. Trimming removed 5 bases from V and 3 bases from J; junction bases left unmatched: 5. The germline CDR1 and CDR2 sequences are LNHDA and SQIVND (reference sequence). The CDR3 consists of 14 residues. The CDR3 DNA reads TGTGCCAGTAGTTTCGGGACAGGGTACTACGAGCAGTACTTC. Amino acid sequence: CASSFGTGYYEQYF.

This sequence joins TRBV28 and TRBJ1-6; D not resolved. Germline CDR1 MDHEN, CDR2 SYDVKM. Trimming shortened V by 7 bases and J by 10 bases, and 14 bases separated the two germline ends. CDR3 size: 13 residues. CDR3 residues: CASTPEGGSPLHF. The DNA for the CDR3 is TGTGCCAGCACCCCGGAGGGAGGCTCACCCCTCCACTTT.

The chain links TRBV6-1 to TRBJ2-5; 11 nucleotides agree with TRBD1. The germline V gene encodes CDR1 MNHNS and CDR2 SASEGT. V was pared by 3 bases and J by 4 bases, with 7 bases of the junction left unmatched. This CDR3 is 16 amino acids long. The CDR3 loop is CASSEEGQGGGETQYF. The CDR3 DNA reads TGTGCCAGCAGTGAGGAGGGACAGGGGGGAGGAGAGACCCAGTACTTC.

This clone was seen a single time. The genes are TRBV19 and TRBJ2-1; TRBD1 matches 9 bases. Germline CDR1 is LNHDA and CDR2 is SQIVND (reference sequence). J was trimmed by 7 bases and V by 10 bases; bases with no gene match: 14. There are 15 residues in the CDR3. CDR3 loop: CANDRGRPASNEQFF. Here the CDR3 DNA reads TGTGCCAACGACAGGGGGAGACCGGCGTCTAATGAGCAGTTCTTC.

This chain links TRBV9 with TRBJ2-1, with D perhaps matching TRBD1 (5 bases). The CDR3 has 12 residues. Germline lookup yields CDR1 SGDLS and CDR2 YYNGEE. V dropped 3 bases and J dropped 7 bases, with 8 bases sitting between them. CDR3 amino acids: CASSGQWNEQFF. CDR3 nucleotides: TGTGCCAGCAGCGGACAGTGGAATGAGCAGTTCTTC.